The T cell receptor beta chain under discussion was sequenced for a study of somatic mutations in cytotoxic T cells in rheumatoid arthritis. Looking at the study overall: Immediately following diagnosis and ahead of any treatment, patient blood (almost 31 ml EDTA) was drawn. Regarding the study as a whole: In about an eighth of the roughly 60 patients, the largest CD8+ clone exceeded 20% of CD8+ cells.

In the study's own analysis: Published virus-specific TCRB sequences found rare matches among patient CD8+ clones larger than 1%. Clones were sequenced by immunoSEQ multiplex PCR, and TCRdb holds only the in-frame ones, with some missing. D and trimming were read from the DNA, whereas the V and J calls and clone size are those reported in that table. In the table there are some 14,000 clones, roughly 79% of which are singletons. As concerns this clone: The antigen is undetermined.

The CDR3 runs to 14 residues. V gave up 0 bases and J gave up 8 bases, with 13 bases separating them. Germline CDR1 and CDR2: SGHAT and FQNNGV. Positive selection with magnetic beads achieved the isolation of CD4+ and CD8+ cells, followed by a flow cytometry check of purity. The rearrangement joins TRBV11-2 to TRBJ1-2; D uncertain. Sequenced material: CD8+ T cells sorted from blood. This clonotype was sampled from an adult with rheumatoid arthritis. CDR3 DNA sequence: TGTGCCAGCAGCTTAGACGATATGCGTCCCGGCTACACCTTC. Translation gives CASSLDDMRPGYTF.